This TCR beta chain was profiled in a study of blood T cell repertoires in COVID-19. Looking at the study overall: T cells, B-cell-depleted T cells, or PBMCs provided the cDNA or gDNA that served as material.

Those enrolled, adults aged roughly 18 to 90 years, came from about 24 US areas. Two negative PCRs, clearance, or symptom resolution had been documented for recovered Cohort 3 donors. The CDR3 runs to 14 residues. CDR1 SGHTA and CDR2 FQGNSA come from the germline V gene. V lost 9 bases and J lost 0, with 15 bases in between. TCRdb's copy holds only in-frame clones and misses some; the assay was immunoSEQ multiplex PCR. The sample includes about 280,000 clones, around nine tenths of them seen just once. The chain links TRBV7-2 to TRBJ2-7; a weak D match, TRBD2 (7 bases). Sample: PBMCs or T cells enriched from blood (not recorded which). This receptor was obtained from a woman aged 35 to 49 who had recovered from COVID-19. The CDR3 is CASSTGRGSYEQYF. CDR3 sequence (DNA): TGTGCCAGTTCTACAGGGAGGGGCTCCTACGAGCAGTACTTC.